This TCR beta chain was recorded in a study of Graves' ophthalmopathy and Graves' hyperthyroidism. Amplification of TCR beta CDR3 regions used RNA transcripts. First-round RT-PCR employed HTBI primers, with a second-round multiplex PCR after it. TCRdb re-called the multiplex PCR reads with MiXCR, one entry per CDR3 protein. The table has 300,000 to 400,000 distinct CDR3 sequences, about 17% seen once; the top ten hold over 9%. The CDR3 runs 16 residues. Germline V gene sequence: CDR1 MNHEY, CDR2 SVGAGI. Trimming took off 0 bases at V and 4 bases at J, with 15 bases between the two ends. This clonotype was seen many times.

The specimen sequenced was peripheral blood. The source is an adult man with Graves' ophthalmopathy. The rearrangement links TRBV6-5 to TRBJ1-1; TRBD1 is a possible D gene (6 bases). CDR3 sequence: CASSYSGWGQGTEAFF. The CDR3 DNA reads TGTGCCAGCAGTTACTCGGGTTGGGGGCAGGGCACTGAAGCTTTCTTT.